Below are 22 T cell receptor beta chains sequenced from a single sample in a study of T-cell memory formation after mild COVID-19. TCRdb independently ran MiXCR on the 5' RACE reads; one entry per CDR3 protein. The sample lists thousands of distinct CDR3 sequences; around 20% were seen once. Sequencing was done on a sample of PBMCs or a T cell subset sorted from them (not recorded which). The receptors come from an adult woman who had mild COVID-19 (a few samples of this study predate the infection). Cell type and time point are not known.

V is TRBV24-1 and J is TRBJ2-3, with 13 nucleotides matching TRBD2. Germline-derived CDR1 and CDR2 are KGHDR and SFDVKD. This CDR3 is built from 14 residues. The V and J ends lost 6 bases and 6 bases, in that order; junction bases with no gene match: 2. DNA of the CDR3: TGTGCCACCAGTACTAGCGGGGGGGGTGATACGCAGTATTTT. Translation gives CATSTSGGGDTQYF.

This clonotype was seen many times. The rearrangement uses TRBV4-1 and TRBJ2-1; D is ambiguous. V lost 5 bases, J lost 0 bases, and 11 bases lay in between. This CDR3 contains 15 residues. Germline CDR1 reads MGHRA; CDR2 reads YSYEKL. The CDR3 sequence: CASSEVQSSYNEQFF. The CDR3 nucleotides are TGCGCCAGCAGCGAAGTACAGAGCTCCTACAATGAGCAGTTCTTC.

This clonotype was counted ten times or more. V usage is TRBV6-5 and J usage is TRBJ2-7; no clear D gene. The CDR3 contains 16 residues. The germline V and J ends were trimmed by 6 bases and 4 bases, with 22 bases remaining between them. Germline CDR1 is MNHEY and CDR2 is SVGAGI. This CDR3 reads CASSYGSLDLLYEQYF. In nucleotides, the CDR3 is TGTGCCAGCAGCTACGGATCCTTAGACCTACTTTACGAGCAGTACTTC.

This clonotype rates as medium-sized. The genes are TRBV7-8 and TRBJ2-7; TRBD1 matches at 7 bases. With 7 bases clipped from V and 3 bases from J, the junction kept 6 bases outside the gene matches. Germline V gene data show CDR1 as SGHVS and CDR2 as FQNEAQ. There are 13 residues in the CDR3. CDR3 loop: CASNQYRGYEQYF. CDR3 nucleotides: TGTGCCAGCAACCAATACAGGGGCTACGAGCAGTACTTC.

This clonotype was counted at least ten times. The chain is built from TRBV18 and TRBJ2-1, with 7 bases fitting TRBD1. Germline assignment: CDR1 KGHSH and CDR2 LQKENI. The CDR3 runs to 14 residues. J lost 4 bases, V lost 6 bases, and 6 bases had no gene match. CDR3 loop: CASSRTGFYNEQFF. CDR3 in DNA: TGTGCCAGCTCCCGGACAGGATTTTACAATGAGCAGTTCTTC.

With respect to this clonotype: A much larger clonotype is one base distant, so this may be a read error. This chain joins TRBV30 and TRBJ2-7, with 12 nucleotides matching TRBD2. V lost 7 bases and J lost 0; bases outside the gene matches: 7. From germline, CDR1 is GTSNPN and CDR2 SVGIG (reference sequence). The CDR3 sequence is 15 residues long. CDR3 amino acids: CASAGLAGCSYEQYF. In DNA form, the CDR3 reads TGTGCCTCTGCCGGACTAGCGGGATGCTCCTACGAGCAGTACTTC.

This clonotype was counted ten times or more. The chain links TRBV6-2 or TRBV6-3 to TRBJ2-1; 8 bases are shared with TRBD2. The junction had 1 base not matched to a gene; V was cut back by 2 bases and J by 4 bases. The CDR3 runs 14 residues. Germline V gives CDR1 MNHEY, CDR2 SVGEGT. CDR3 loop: CASSYQREYNEQFF. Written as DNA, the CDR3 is TGTGCCAGCAGTTACCAGCGGGAGTACAATGAGCAGTTCTTC.

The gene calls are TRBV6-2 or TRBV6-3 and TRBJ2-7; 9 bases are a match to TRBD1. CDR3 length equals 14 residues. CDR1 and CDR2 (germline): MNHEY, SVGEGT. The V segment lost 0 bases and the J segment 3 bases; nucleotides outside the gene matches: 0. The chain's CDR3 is CASSYSTGGYEQYV. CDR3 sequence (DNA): TGTGCCAGCAGTTACTCGACAGGGGGCTACGAGCAGTACGTC.

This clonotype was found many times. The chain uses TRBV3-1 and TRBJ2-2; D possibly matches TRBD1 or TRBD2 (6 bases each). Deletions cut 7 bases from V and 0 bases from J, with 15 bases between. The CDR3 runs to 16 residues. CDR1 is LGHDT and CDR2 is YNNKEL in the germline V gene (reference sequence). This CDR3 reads CASTRRGAANTGELFF. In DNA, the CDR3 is TGTGCCAGCACCCGGAGGGGGGCGGCGAACACCGGGGAGCTGTTTTTT. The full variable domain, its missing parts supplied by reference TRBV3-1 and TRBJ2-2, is DTAVSQTPKYLVTQMGNDKSIKCEQNLGHDTMYWYKQDSKKFLKIMFSYNNKELIINETVPNRFSPKSPDKAHLNLHINSLELGDSAVYFCASTRRGAANTGELFFGEGSRLTVL.

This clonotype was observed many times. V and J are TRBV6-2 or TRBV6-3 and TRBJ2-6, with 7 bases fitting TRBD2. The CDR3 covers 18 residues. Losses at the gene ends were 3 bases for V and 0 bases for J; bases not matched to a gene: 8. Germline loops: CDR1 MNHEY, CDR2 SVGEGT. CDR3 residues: CASSYPGTTFSGANVLTF. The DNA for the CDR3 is TGTGCCAGCAGTTATCCGGGGACTACTTTCTCTGGGGCCAACGTCCTGACTTTC.

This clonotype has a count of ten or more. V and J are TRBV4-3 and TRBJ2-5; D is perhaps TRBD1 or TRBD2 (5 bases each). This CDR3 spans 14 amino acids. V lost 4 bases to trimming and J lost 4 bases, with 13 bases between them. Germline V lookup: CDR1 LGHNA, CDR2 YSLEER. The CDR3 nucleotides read TGCGCCAGCAGCCGGGACGGCCTAGGAGAGACCCAGTACTTC. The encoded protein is CASSRDGLGETQYF.

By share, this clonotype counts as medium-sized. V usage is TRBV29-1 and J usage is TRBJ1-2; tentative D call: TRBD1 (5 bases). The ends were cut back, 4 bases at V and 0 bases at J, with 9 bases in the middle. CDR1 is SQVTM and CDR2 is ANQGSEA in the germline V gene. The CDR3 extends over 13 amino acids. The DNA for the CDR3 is TGCAGCGTTGGGCAGGGAGCTAACTATGGCTACACCTTC. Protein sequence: CSVGQGANYGYTF.

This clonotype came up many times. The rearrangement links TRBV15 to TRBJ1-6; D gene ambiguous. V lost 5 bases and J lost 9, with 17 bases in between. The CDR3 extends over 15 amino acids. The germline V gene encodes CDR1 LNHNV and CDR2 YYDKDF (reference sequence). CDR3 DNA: TGTGCCACCAGCCGTACCGAAGGGTCTAGTTCACCCCTCCACTTT. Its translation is CATSRTEGSSSPLHF.

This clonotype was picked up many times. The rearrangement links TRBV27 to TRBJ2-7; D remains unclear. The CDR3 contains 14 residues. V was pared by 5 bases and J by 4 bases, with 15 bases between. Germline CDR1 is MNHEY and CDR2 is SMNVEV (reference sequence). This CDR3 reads CASSMIPLEYEQYF. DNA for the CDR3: TGTGCCAGCAGTATGATCCCTTTAGAGTACGAGCAGTACTTC.

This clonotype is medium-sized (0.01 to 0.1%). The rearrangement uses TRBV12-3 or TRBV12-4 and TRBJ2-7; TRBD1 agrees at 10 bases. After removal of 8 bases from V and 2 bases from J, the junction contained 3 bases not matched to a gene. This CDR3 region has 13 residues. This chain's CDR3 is CASGDRGTYEQYF. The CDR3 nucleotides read TGTGCCAGCGGGGACAGGGGTACCTACGAGCAGTACTTC.

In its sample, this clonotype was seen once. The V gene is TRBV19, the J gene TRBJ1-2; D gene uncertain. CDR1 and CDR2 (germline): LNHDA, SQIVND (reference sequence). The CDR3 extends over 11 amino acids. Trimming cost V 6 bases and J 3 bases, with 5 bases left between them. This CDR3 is CASRRYYGYTF. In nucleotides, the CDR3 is TGTGCCAGTAGGCGTTACTATGGCTACACCTTC.

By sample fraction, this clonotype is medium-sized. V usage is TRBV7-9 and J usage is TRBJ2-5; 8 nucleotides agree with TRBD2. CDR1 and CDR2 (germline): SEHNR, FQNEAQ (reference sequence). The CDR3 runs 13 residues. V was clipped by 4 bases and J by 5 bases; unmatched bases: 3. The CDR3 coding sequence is TGTGCCAGCAGCTCGACTAGCGCGGAGACCCAGTACTTC. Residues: CASSSTSAETQYF.

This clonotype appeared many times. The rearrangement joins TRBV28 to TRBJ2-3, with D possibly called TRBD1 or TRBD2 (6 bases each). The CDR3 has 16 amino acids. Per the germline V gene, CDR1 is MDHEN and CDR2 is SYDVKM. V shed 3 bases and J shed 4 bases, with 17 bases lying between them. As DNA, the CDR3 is TGTGCCAGCAGTTTGAGTTGGGGGGCTGATGCAGATACGCAGTATTTT. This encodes CASSLSWGADADTQYF.

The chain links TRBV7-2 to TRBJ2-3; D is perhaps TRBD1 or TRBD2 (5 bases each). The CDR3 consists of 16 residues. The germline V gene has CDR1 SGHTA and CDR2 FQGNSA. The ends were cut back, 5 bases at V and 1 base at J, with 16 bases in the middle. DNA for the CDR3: TGTGCCAGCAGCCTAGATGGTAGGGGACGCACAGATACGCAGTATTTT. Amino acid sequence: CASSLDGRGRTDTQYF.

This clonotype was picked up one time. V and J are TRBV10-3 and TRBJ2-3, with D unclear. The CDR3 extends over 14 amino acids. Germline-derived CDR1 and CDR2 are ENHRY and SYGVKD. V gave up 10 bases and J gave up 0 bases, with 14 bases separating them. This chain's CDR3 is CATNEASSTDTQYF. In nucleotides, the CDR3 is TGTGCCACCAATGAAGCATCTAGCACAGATACGCAGTATTTT.

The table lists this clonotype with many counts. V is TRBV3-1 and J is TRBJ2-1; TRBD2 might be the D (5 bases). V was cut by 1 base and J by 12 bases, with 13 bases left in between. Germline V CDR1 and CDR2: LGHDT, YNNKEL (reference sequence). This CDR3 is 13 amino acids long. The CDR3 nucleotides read TGTGCCAGCAGCCAAGTCGTACGAGGAGGGCAGTTCTTC. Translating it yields CASSQVVRGGQFF.

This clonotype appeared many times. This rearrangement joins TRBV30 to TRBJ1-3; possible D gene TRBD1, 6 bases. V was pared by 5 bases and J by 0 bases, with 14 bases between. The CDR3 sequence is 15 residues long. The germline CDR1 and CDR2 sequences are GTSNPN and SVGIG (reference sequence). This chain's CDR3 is CAWGPRGGSGNTIYF. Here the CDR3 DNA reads TGTGCCTGGGGACCAAGAGGGGGCTCTGGAAACACCATATATTTT. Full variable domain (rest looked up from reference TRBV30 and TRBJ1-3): SQTIHQWPATLVQPVGSPLSLECTVEGTSNPNLYWYRQAAGRGLQLLFYSVGIGQISSEVPQNLSASRPQDRQFILSSKKLLLSDSGFYLCAWGPRGGSGNTIYFGEGSWLTVV.